A single sample is the source of the 16 T cell receptor beta chains below, sequenced in a study of cytomegalovirus exposure and HLA in healthy donors. 60 Vbeta and 13 Jbeta primers were used in PCR. The data were produced by immunoSEQ multiplex PCR, yet TCRdb's version contains in-frame clones alone and is incomplete. The sample lists approximately 150,000 clones; 71% were seen once. The specimen was PBMCs. The receptors originated from a woman aged 30 to 39 in good health and CMV-seronegative.

The gene calls are TRBV5-4 and TRBJ1-3; 7 positions agree with TRBD1. The germline CDR1 and CDR2 sequences are SGHNT and YYREEE (reference sequence). The trim removed 4 bases at V and 0 bases at J, leaving 7 bases unmatched. This CDR3 is built from 16 residues. DNA for the CDR3: TGTGCCAGCAGCCCAGGACAGGCATACTCTGGAAACACCATATATTTT. Amino acid sequence: CASSPGQAYSGNTIYF.

V and J are TRBV25-1 and TRBJ2-2, with a weak D call TRBD2 (6 bases). Germline V lookup: CDR1 MGHDK, CDR2 SYGVNS. Trimming cost V 3 bases and J 4 bases, with 6 bases left between them. This CDR3 is 13 amino acids long. The CDR3 sequence: CASSDGGTGELFF. CDR3 sequence (DNA): TGTGCCAGCAGTGACGGGGGCACCGGGGAGCTGTTTTTT. Variable domain in full (rest from reference TRBV25-1 and TRBJ2-2): EADIYQTPRYLVIGTGKKITLECSQTMGHDKMYWYQQDPGMELHLIHYSYGVNSTEKGDLSSESTVSRIRTEHFPLTLESARPSHTSQYLCASSDGGTGELFFGEGSRLTVL.

The V call is TRBV5-1, the J call TRBJ2-1; TRBD2 aligns across 9 bases. CDR1 and CDR2 from the germline V gene are SGHRS and YFSETQ. With V trimmed by 0 bases and J by 0 bases, 19 bases remained unmatched. The CDR3 contains 22 residues. CDR3 in amino acids: CASSLVLAGNTEFFSSYNEQFF. The CDR3 bases are TGCGCCAGCAGCTTGGTCCTAGCGGGGAACACTGAATTTTTTAGCTCCTACAATGAGCAGTTCTTC.

A few counts support this clone. The J gene is TRBJ2-6, the V gene TRBV5-1, with 7 bases lining up with TRBD2. Germline V gives CDR1 SGHRS, CDR2 YFSETQ. The CDR3 is 17 residues long. After removal of 1 base from V and 0 bases from J, the junction contained 4 bases not matched to a gene. The CDR3 here is CASSLTGGSSGANVLTF. The DNA of the CDR3 is TGCGCCAGCAGCTTGACGGGAGGATCCTCTGGGGCCAACGTCCTGACTTTC. Drawing the rest from reference TRBV5-1 and TRBJ2-6, the complete variable domain is KAGVTQTPRYLIKTRGQQVTLSCSPISGHRSVSWYQQTPGQGLQFLFEYFSETQRNKGNFPGRFSGRQFSNSRSEMNVSTLELGDSALYLCASSLTGGSSGANVLTFGAGSRLTVL.

Details on this clone: Compared with germline, one end of the junction differs, possibly owing to a read error. This sequence joins TRBV7-9 and TRBJ2-7; D is unclear. The CDR3 has 13 residues. The V gene's germline CDR1 is SEHNR and CDR2 FQNEAQ (reference sequence). The CDR3 protein is CSSSYYRSYEQYF. The CDR3, as DNA: TGTTCCAGCAGCTACTATAGGAGCTACGAGCAGTACTTC.

The chain carries TRBV28 and TRBJ1-5; 9 bases fit TRBD1. CDR3 size: 15 residues. In germline, CDR1 is MDHEN, CDR2 SYDVKM. V shed 2 bases, J shed 6 bases, and the junction held 5 bases outside the gene matches. This CDR3 reads CASSLLTGGSQPQHF. Here the CDR3 DNA reads TGTGCCAGCAGTTTACTTACAGGGGGCTCTCAGCCCCAGCATTTT.

The chain combines TRBV14 with TRBJ1-2; tentatively, D is TRBD1 (5 bases). The V and J ends lost 0 bases and 5 bases respectively, with 10 bases between them. The CDR3 sequence is 14 residues long. Germline loops: CDR1 SGHDN, CDR2 FVKESK. CDR3 sequence reads: CASSQESGWYGYTF. The CDR3 region has the DNA TGTGCCAGCAGCCAAGAGTCAGGGTGGTATGGCTACACCTTC.

The chain uses TRBV9 and TRBJ1-2; the match to TRBD1 covers 12 bases. Germline trimming cut 3 bases from V and 3 bases from J; bases unmatched to any gene: 3. CDR3 length equals 15 residues. Germline lookup yields CDR1 SGDLS and CDR2 YYNGEE. CDR3 bases: TGTGCCAGCAGCGGGGGACAGGGGGCAGACTATGGCTACACCTTC. Translating gives CASSGGQGADYGYTF.

A few counts support this clone. The rearrangement joins TRBV2 to TRBJ2-5, with TRBD1 matching over 8 bases. The J call may be wrong; the DNA end is better matched by TRBJ2-7. The CDR3 spans 14 residues. Per germline, CDR1 SNHLY and CDR2 FYNNEI. The CDR3 sequence is CASSTGGSSYEQYF. In DNA form, the CDR3 reads TGTGCCAGCAGCACAGGGGGATCCTCCTACGAGCAGTACTTC.

The chain uses TRBV4-2 and TRBJ2-1; D gene uncertain. The CDR3 totals 15 residues. Germline lookup yields CDR1 LGHNA and CDR2 YNFKEQ. Trimming removed 0 bases from V and 6 bases from J, with 12 bases in between. The CDR3, as DNA: TGTGCCAGCAGCCAAGATAAGAACGGGTTCAATGAGCAGTTCTTC. Encoded protein: CASSQDKNGFNEQFF.

V and J are TRBV19 and TRBJ2-1; TRBD1 agrees at 7 bases. The CDR3 covers 14 residues. V shed 4 bases, J shed 5 bases, and the junction held 5 bases outside the gene matches. In germline, CDR1 is LNHDA, CDR2 SQIVND (reference sequence). CDR3 DNA sequence: TGTGCCAGTAGTAAATCGGGACAGAACAATGAGCAGTTCTTC. This translates into CASSKSGQNNEQFF.

The chain recombines TRBV6-6 with TRBJ1-6; D unclear. Germline CDR1 MNHNY, CDR2 SVGAGI (reference sequence). This CDR3 has 13 amino acids. Trimming cost V 2 bases and J 7 bases, with 6 bases left between them. This CDR3 is CASSYPGNSPLHF. The CDR3 nucleotides read TGTGCCAGCAGTTACCCGGGAAATTCACCCCTCCACTTT.

The V and J genes are TRBV9 and TRBJ2-3; 11 bases align to TRBD2. J gave up 4 bases and V 0 bases, and 4 bases lay outside the gene matches. CDR3 length equals 16 residues. Germline loops: CDR1 SGDLS, CDR2 YYNGEE. The CDR3 DNA reads TGTGCCAGCAGCGTAGCGGGACTAGCGGTCGCAGATACGCAGTATTTT. Its translation: CASSVAGLAVADTQYF.

The rearrangement joins TRBV19 to TRBJ1-1, with D perhaps matching TRBD1 (5 bases). V lost 3 bases and J 4 bases, leaving 12 bases between the germline ends. The CDR3 extends over 14 amino acids. Germline V lookup: CDR1 LNHDA, CDR2 SQIVND (reference sequence). The CDR3 is CASSIFRAGTEAFF. CDR3 DNA sequence: TGTGCCAGTAGTATCTTCAGGGCCGGCACTGAAGCTTTCTTT. The variable domain in full, completed from reference TRBV19 and TRBJ1-1, reads DGGITQSPKYLFRKEGQNVTLSCEQNLNHDAMYWYRQDPGQGLRLIYYSQIVNDFQKGDIAEGYSVSREKKESFPLTVTSAQKNPTAFYLCASSIFRAGTEAFFGQGTRLTVV.

J is TRBJ2-5 and V is TRBV6-5; a possible D gene is TRBD2 (5 bases). This CDR3 has 14 residues. V lost 7 bases, J lost 4 bases, and 16 bases lay in between. Germline CDR1 and CDR2: MNHEY and SVGAGI. The CDR3 here is CASTGSGEGETQYF. The CDR3 DNA reads TGTGCCAGCACTGGAAGCGGAGAGGGAGAGACCCAGTACTTC.

The chain links TRBV7-6 to TRBJ2-1; 10 nucleotides line up with TRBD1. This CDR3 spans 17 amino acids. Germline V lookup: CDR1 SGHVS, CDR2 FNYEAQ. With V trimmed by 4 bases and J by 8 bases, 14 bases remained unmatched. The CDR3 loop reads CASSSSTPTGGRDEQFF. CDR3 sequence (DNA): TGTGCCAGCAGCTCGTCAACCCCGACAGGGGGCAGGGATGAGCAGTTCTTC.